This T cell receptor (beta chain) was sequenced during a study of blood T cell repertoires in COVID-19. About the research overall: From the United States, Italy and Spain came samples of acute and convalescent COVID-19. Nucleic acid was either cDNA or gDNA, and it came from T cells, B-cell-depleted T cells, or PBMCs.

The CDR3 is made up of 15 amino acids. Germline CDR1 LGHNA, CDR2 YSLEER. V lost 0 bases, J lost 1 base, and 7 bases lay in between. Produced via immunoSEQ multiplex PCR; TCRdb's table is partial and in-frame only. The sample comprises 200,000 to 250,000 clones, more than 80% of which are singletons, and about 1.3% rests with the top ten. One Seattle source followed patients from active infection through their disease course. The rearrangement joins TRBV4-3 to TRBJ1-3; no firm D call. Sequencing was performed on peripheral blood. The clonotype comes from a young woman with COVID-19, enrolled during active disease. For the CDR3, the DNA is TGCGCCAGCAGCCAAGATTGGCCGTCTGGAAACACCATATATTTT. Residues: CASSQDWPSGNTIYF.